Each of the 25 T cell receptor beta chains below was sequenced from the same sample in a study of blood T cell repertoires in COVID-19. The assay was immunoSEQ multiplex PCR, and TCRdb's table has in-frame clones only and misses some. The sample lists around 150,000 clones; about 88% were seen once. The sample consisted of peripheral blood. The receptors derive from a human donor with COVID-19, enrolled during active disease. The donor label of this sample is uncertain.

The V call is TRBV7-8, the J call TRBJ1-4, with 7 bases that match TRBD1. V shed 4 bases and J 5 bases; nucleotides not matched to a gene: 13. The CDR3 totals 17 residues. The germline V gene encodes CDR1 SGHVS and CDR2 FQNEAQ. CDR3 nucleotide sequence: TGTGCCAGCAGCTCCCTCACAGGGGCCCTCCGAAATGAAAAACTGTTTTTT. It translates to CASSSLTGALRNEKLFF. Variable domain in full (rest from reference TRBV7-8 and TRBJ1-4): GAGVSQSPRYKVAKRGQDVALRCDPISGHVSLFWYQQALGQGPEFLTYFQNEAQLDKSGLPSDRFFAERPEGSVSTLKIQRTQQEDSAVYLCASSSLTGALRNEKLFFGSGTQLSVL.

The chain joins TRBV5-6 to TRBJ2-2, with D maybe TRBD1 (5 bases). Germline-derived CDR1 and CDR2 are SGHDT and YYEEEE. This CDR3 spans 15 amino acids. Deletions cut 1 base from V and 4 bases from J, with 11 bases between. This CDR3 reads CASSLKGLGTGELFF. The CDR3 DNA is TGTGCCAGCAGCTTGAAGGGGCTGGGCACCGGGGAGCTGTTTTTT.

The V and J genes are TRBV6-6 and TRBJ1-5; possibly TRBD1 for D (5 bases). The CDR3 covers 14 residues. V was pared by 6 bases and J by 3 bases, with 12 bases between. Germline-derived CDR1 and CDR2 are MNHNY and SVGAGI (reference sequence). CDR3 nucleotides: TGTGCCAGCAGACACGACAGAGACAATCAGCCCCAGCATTTT. Translation gives CASRHDRDNQPQHF.

V is TRBV5-1 and J is TRBJ2-7, with 7 positions matching TRBD1. From germline, CDR1 is SGHRS and CDR2 YFSETQ. V was clipped by 0 bases and J by 7 bases; unmatched bases: 4. The CDR3 totals 13 residues. Written as DNA, the CDR3 is TGCGCCAGCAGCTTGGCCACGACAGGGGAGCAGTACTTC. Translating gives CASSLATTGEQYF.

This clone was seen just once. The chain uses TRBV7-9 and TRBJ1-6; the match to TRBD1 covers 8 bases. Germline values: CDR1 SEHNR, CDR2 FQNEAQ (reference sequence). The CDR3 runs to 14 residues. V lost 5 bases and J lost 9; bases outside the gene matches: 6. CDR3 DNA sequence: TGTGCCAGCAGCCTACAGGGGGAGGTTTCACCCCTCCACTTT. Its translation: CASSLQGEVSPLHF.

This clone came up once. This chain connects TRBV19 to TRBJ1-2, with D uncertain. The germline V and J ends were trimmed by 5 bases and 7 bases, with 8 bases remaining between them. This CDR3 comprises 11 residues. CDR1 is LNHDA and CDR2 is SQIVND in the germline V gene (reference sequence). The CDR3 sequence: CASSGPFGYTF. The CDR3, as DNA: TGTGCCAGTAGTGGCCCATTTGGCTACACCTTC.

The CDR3 bases are TGTGCCAGCAGTTACGGAGAGAACACTGAAGCTTTCTTT. This sequence encodes CASSYGENTEAFF. This sequence joins TRBV6-6 and TRBJ1-1; D unresolved. Looked up from germline, CDR1 is MNHNY and CDR2 is SVGAGI (reference sequence). Trimming removed 2 bases at V and 1 base at J, with 5 bases between. The CDR3 has 13 amino acids.

This chain connects TRBV18 to TRBJ2-3; D is possibly TRBD1 (6 bases). Germline CDR1 and CDR2: KGHSH and LQKENI. V was shortened by 3 bases and J by 7 bases, with 14 bases between the two germline ends. The CDR3 loop spans 14 amino acids. This CDR3 reads CASSPFRDIYTQYF. CDR3 coding DNA: TGTGCCAGCTCACCTTTCCGGGACATATATACGCAGTATTTT.

This sequence joins TRBV18 and TRBJ2-2; 9 nucleotides agree with TRBD1. This CDR3 is 17 amino acids long. Germline V gene lookup returns CDR1 KGHSH and CDR2 LQKENI. V dropped 1 base and J dropped 0; count of bases not matched to a gene: 3. The CDR3 DNA is TGTGCCAGCTCACCACAGGGACAGGGACCGAACACCGGGGAGCTGTTTTTT. As protein: CASSPQGQGPNTGELFF.

This clone appeared a single time. This chain connects TRBV29-1 to TRBJ2-1, with 15 bases lining up with TRBD2. The J segment lost 7 bases and the V segment lost 2 bases, leaving 3 bases of the junction unmatched. CDR3 length: 15 amino acids. In germline, CDR1 is SQVTM, CDR2 ANQGSEA. CDR3 sequence reads: CSVELGLAGGNEQFF. CDR3 sequence (DNA): TGCAGCGTTGAACTCGGACTAGCGGGGGGGAATGAGCAGTTCTTC.

The chain employs TRBV11-3 and TRBJ1-1; a possible D gene is TRBD1 (5 bases). CDR1 is SGHNT and CDR2 is YENEEA in the germline V gene. Trimming stripped 5 bases from V and 6 bases from J, with 16 bases between. The CDR3 is 14 residues long. CDR3 protein: CASSMQGGGAEAFF. The CDR3 DNA follows: TGTGCCAGCAGCATGCAAGGTGGGGGGGCTGAAGCTTTCTTT.

This clone was counted only a few times. The rearrangement joins TRBV7-9 to TRBJ1-1, with 10 bases aligning to TRBD1. Losses at the gene ends were 5 bases for V and 3 bases for J; bases not matched to a gene: 0. This CDR3 has 13 residues. CDR1 and CDR2 from the germline V gene are SEHNR and FQNEAQ (reference sequence). The CDR3 is CASSGQGDTEAFF. The CDR3 DNA reads as TGTGCCAGCAGCGGACAGGGGGACACTGAAGCTTTCTTT.

This clone is a singleton in its sample. V is TRBV7-5 and J is TRBJ1-2. TRBV7-5 is termed a pseudogene. This CDR3 is 13 amino acids long. CDR3 coding DNA: TGTGTCAGAAGCTTGATCGGGGGGGCTGGCTACACCTTC. Translating it yields CVRSLIGGAGYTF.

The chain uses TRBV7-9 and TRBJ2-7, with 9 bases that match TRBD1. The CDR3 has 16 residues. V was pared by 6 bases and J by 2 bases, with 11 bases of the junction left unmatched. Germline CDR1 is SEHNR and CDR2 is FQNEAQ (reference sequence). The CDR3 DNA follows: TGTGCCAGCAGACCCTGGGCGGACAGGGGAACCTACGAGCAGTACTTC. Encoded protein: CASRPWADRGTYEQYF. Full variable domain (outside the CDR3, taken from reference TRBV7-9 and TRBJ2-7): DTGVSQNPRHKITKRGQNVTFRCDPISEHNRLYWYRQTLGQGPEFLTYFQNEAQLEKSRLLSDRFSAERPKGSFSTLEIQRTEQGDSAMYLCASRPWADRGTYEQYFGPGTRLTVT.

Worth noting for this clone: The junction does not match germline at one end; this may be a read error. This chain joins TRBV7-7 and TRBJ2-1, with 14 bases matching TRBD2. Germline CDR1 SSHAT, CDR2 FNYEAQ (reference sequence). This CDR3 has 16 amino acids. CDR3 loop: CASSPRGTSGSNEQFF. Written as DNA, the CDR3 is TGTGCTAGCAGCCCGAGAGGGACTAGCGGGAGTAATGAGCAGTTCTTC.

This clone came up a few times. The chain uses TRBV4-1 and TRBJ1-5; TRBD1 is a possible D gene (5 bases). The CDR3 extends over 15 amino acids. V was trimmed by 5 bases and J by 6 bases, leaving 17 bases between them. Looked up from germline, CDR1 is MGHRA and CDR2 is YSYEKL. As DNA, the CDR3 is TGCGCCAGCAGCAGACCCGGAGGGGCCCCTCAGCCCCAGCATTTT. Translation gives CASSRPGGAPQPQHF.

The chain carries TRBV5-1 and TRBJ2-7; TRBD2 matches 10 bases. CDR1 and CDR2 from the germline V gene are SGHRS and YFSETQ. The CDR3 is 15 amino acids. J gave up 3 bases and V 0 bases, and 3 bases lay outside the gene matches. The CDR3 sequence: CASSLEVAGGYEQYF. In DNA, the CDR3 is TGCGCCAGCAGCTTGGAGGTAGCGGGGGGCTACGAGCAGTACTTC.

The rearrangement uses TRBV5-6 and TRBJ1-2; D remains ambiguous. The CDR3 spans 13 residues. Per germline, CDR1 SGHDT and CDR2 YYEEEE. The ends were cut back, 4 bases at V and 8 bases at J, with 15 bases in the middle. DNA for the CDR3: TGTGCCAGCAGCCCCAGGAGGGAGGGAGGCTACACCTTC. This encodes CASSPRREGGYTF.

This chain uses TRBV15 with TRBJ1-6, with TRBD1 matching 7 bases. The CDR3 has 15 amino acids. V gave up 6 bases and J gave up 7 bases; unmatched junction bases: 9. CDR1 and CDR2 from the germline V gene are LNHNV and YYDKDF (reference sequence). Written as DNA, the CDR3 is TGTGCCACCAGTTTGCGGACAGGATACAATTCACCCCTCCACTTT. This codes for CATSLRTGYNSPLHF.

V usage is TRBV6-5 and J usage is TRBJ1-3; a possible D gene is TRBD1 (5 bases). Per germline, CDR1 MNHEY and CDR2 SVGAGI. Trimming cost V 6 bases and J 4 bases, with 10 bases left between them. There are 13 residues in the CDR3. CDR3 DNA: TGTGCCAGCAGCAGGGTGAACGGAAACACCATATATTTT. It encodes CASSRVNGNTIYF.

The rearrangement uses TRBV12-5 and TRBJ1-4, with D hard to call. The V gene lost 5 bases and the J gene lost 4 bases, with 11 bases spanning the gap. This CDR3 contains 14 residues. Germline V gene data show CDR1 as LGHNT and CDR2 as FRNRAP. CDR3 DNA: TGTGCTAGTGGTCCCCGGGAGGATAATGAAAAACTGTTTTTT. Translation gives CASGPREDNEKLFF.

The chain couples TRBV5-1 to TRBJ1-6; D perhaps matches TRBD1 (5 bases). CDR3 length: 16 residues. Germline-derived CDR1 and CDR2 are SGHRS and YFSETQ. V shed 0 bases and J shed 7 bases, with 14 bases lying between them. CDR3 amino acids: CASSLAGGVENSPLHF. DNA for the CDR3: TGCGCCAGCAGCTTGGCCGGGGGGGTGGAGAATTCACCCCTCCACTTT.

This clone appeared a few times. The chain is built from TRBV5-1 and TRBJ2-7; 7 bases line up with TRBD2. There are 15 residues in the CDR3. J was trimmed by 0 bases and V by 3 bases; bases with no gene match: 6. Germline CDR1 and CDR2: SGHRS and YFSETQ. The CDR3 coding sequence is TGCGCCAGCAGCTCCGGGGGGTCAAGCTCCTACGAGCAGTACTTC. Translated, it gives CASSSGGSSSYEQYF.

CDR3 in amino acids: CASSSQGFGNTIYF. In nucleotides, the CDR3 is TGTGCCAGCAGTTCACAGGGCTTTGGAAACACCATATATTTT. The chain combines TRBV28 with TRBJ1-3, with TRBD1 as a possible D gene (6 bases). Trimming cost V 4 bases and J 3 bases, with 10 bases left between them. Germline CDR1 and CDR2: MDHEN and SYDVKM. The CDR3 loop spans 14 amino acids.

The CDR3 reads CASSMRQGASGYTF. CDR3 sequence (DNA): TGCGCCAGCAGCATGAGACAGGGGGCCTCTGGCTACACCTTC. The chain recombines TRBV5-1 with TRBJ1-2, with 10 positions matching TRBD1. This CDR3 is 14 amino acids long. Trimming removed 4 bases from V and 7 bases from J; junction bases left unmatched: 7. Germline V gene data show CDR1 as SGHRS and CDR2 as YFSETQ.